Presented here are 24 T cell receptor beta chains from one specimen sequenced in a study of blood T cell repertoires in COVID-19. Data came from immunoSEQ multiplex PCR; TCRdb stores just in-frame clones and leaves some out. This table holds more than 120,000 clones, about 87% found once. Source material: PBMCs or T cells enriched from blood (not recorded which). These receptors all come from a man in his fifties in a cohort exposed to, infected with or recovered from COVID-19 (not recorded which).

The chain combines TRBV12-5 with TRBJ2-3; no clear D gene. Trimming left V 1 base short and J 0 bases short, with 8 bases between. The CDR3 spans 15 residues. Germline values: CDR1 LGHNT, CDR2 FRNRAP. The chain's CDR3 is CASGLGSFSTDTQYF. CDR3 nucleotides: TGTGCTAGTGGTTTGGGGAGTTTTAGCACAGATACGCAGTATTTT. The whole variable domain, filled in from reference TRBV12-5 and TRBJ2-3, reads DARVTQTPRHKVTEMGQEVTMRCQPILGHNTVFWYRQTMMQGLELLAYFRNRAPLDDSGMPKDRFSAEMPDATLATLKIQPSEPRDSAVYFCASGLGSFSTDTQYFGPGTRLTVL.

The CDR3 loop reads CASSQALDGELFF. In DNA form, the CDR3 reads TGCGCCAGCAGCCAGGCCCTTGACGGGGAGCTGTTTTTT. The chain has TRBV4-3 and TRBJ2-2; no firm D call. The length of the CDR3 is 13 residues. Germline CDR1 LGHNA, CDR2 YSLEER. V shed 3 bases and J shed 7 bases, with 9 bases lying between them.

The chain uses TRBV28 and TRBJ2-7, with 8 bases aligning to TRBD1. Germline trimming cut 5 bases from V and 2 bases from J; bases unmatched to any gene: 11. The CDR3 covers 16 residues. Germline CDR1 MDHEN, CDR2 SYDVKM. In DNA, the CDR3 is TGTGCCAGCAGTCCTTGGACAGGGAACATTCCCTACGAGCAGTACTTC. This codes for CASSPWTGNIPYEQYF.

The rearrangement uses TRBV7-8 and TRBJ2-2; 12 bases match TRBD2. CDR1 is SGHVS and CDR2 is FQNEAQ in the germline V gene. This CDR3 is 15 amino acids long. With 4 bases clipped from V and 5 bases from J, the junction kept 2 bases outside the gene matches. This chain's CDR3 is CASSSGTSGTGELFF. The CDR3 nucleotides read TGTGCCAGCAGCTCCGGGACTAGCGGGACCGGGGAGCTGTTTTTT. Full variable domain (remainder filled in from reference TRBV7-8 and TRBJ2-2): GAGVSQSPRYKVAKRGQDVALRCDPISGHVSLFWYQQALGQGPEFLTYFQNEAQLDKSGLPSDRFFAERPEGSVSTLKIQRTQQEDSAVYLCASSSGTSGTGELFFGEGSRLTVL.

This sequence joins TRBV7-9 and TRBJ2-1; 10 bases are a match to TRBD1. Germline CDR1 and CDR2: SEHNR and FQNEAQ (reference sequence). The CDR3 covers 15 residues. V lost 0 bases and J lost 10; bases outside the gene matches: 6. CDR3 region: CASSLARQGAVEQFF. CDR3 coding DNA: TGTGCCAGCAGCTTAGCAAGACAGGGGGCGGTGGAGCAGTTCTTC.

Only one count was recorded for this clone. J is TRBJ2-1 and V is TRBV10-3, with TRBD2 identical over 10 bases. The trim removed 1 base at V and 5 bases at J, leaving 8 bases unmatched. This CDR3 spans 17 amino acids. From germline, CDR1 is ENHRY and CDR2 SYGVKD. DNA for the CDR3: TGTGCCATCAGTGAGTTTGCTAGCGGGAGTCTCCACAATGAGCAGTTCTTC. Encoded protein: CAISEFASGSLHNEQFF.

This clone was counted a single time. The chain has TRBV11-2 and TRBJ2-7, with D hard to call. This CDR3 is built from 15 residues. Germline V lookup: CDR1 SGHAT, CDR2 FQNNGV. Trimming cost V 2 bases and J 2 bases, with 13 bases left between them. CDR3 amino acids: CASSLSRQSTYEQYF. The CDR3 DNA sequence: TGTGCCAGCAGCTTAAGCAGGCAGTCAACCTACGAGCAGTACTTC.

This sequence joins TRBV7-9 and TRBJ2-7; 7 bases are a match to TRBD1. Germline CDR1 is SEHNR and CDR2 is FQNEAQ (reference sequence). J was trimmed by 1 base and V by 5 bases; bases with no gene match: 11. This CDR3 contains 16 residues. The CDR3 region is CASSPRTGGFSYEQYF. In DNA form, the CDR3 reads TGTGCCAGCAGCCCGAGGACAGGTGGGTTTTCCTACGAGCAGTACTTC.

The chain uses TRBV2 and TRBJ1-5; 7 nucleotides line up with TRBD1. Germline CDR1 SNHLY, CDR2 FYNNEI. The V gene end was trimmed by 5 bases and the J gene end by 0 bases; junction bases not matched to a gene: 10. The CDR3 contains 17 residues. The CDR3, as DNA: TGTGCCAGCAGTCCGGGACAGTTAACTTATAGCAATCAGCCCCAGCATTTT. It codes for CASSPGQLTYSNQPQHF.

This sequence joins TRBV3-1 (or the pseudogene TRBV3-2) and TRBJ1-2; 11 positions match TRBD1. This CDR3 has 12 residues. The germline CDR1 and CDR2 sequences are LGHDT and YNNKEL (reference sequence). V lost 9 bases and J lost 8; bases outside the gene matches: 5. The CDR3 nucleotides read TGTGCCAGTGGGGGACAGGGGGAAGGCTACACCTTC. The encoded protein is CASGGQGEGYTF.

This clone was counted a single time. The CDR3 here is CSASLSTEAFF. CDR3 sequence (DNA): TGCAGTGCTAGCTTGAGCACTGAAGCTTTCTTT. V is TRBV20-1 and J is TRBJ1-1; D is undetermined. Trimming took off 3 bases at V and 4 bases at J, with 6 bases between the two ends. This CDR3 has 11 amino acids. Germline V gene sequence: CDR1 DFQATT, CDR2 SNEGSKA (reference sequence).

The V gene is TRBV10-2, the J gene TRBJ1-4; the match to TRBD1 covers 7 bases. There are 14 residues in the CDR3. V dropped 6 bases and J dropped 7; count of bases not matched to a gene: 8. Germline values: CDR1 WSHSY, CDR2 SAAADI. CDR3 sequence: CASRGDSVTEKLFF. For the CDR3, the DNA is TGCGCCAGCAGAGGGGACAGCGTGACTGAAAAACTGTTTTTT.

This clone appeared a single time. The chain carries TRBV2 and TRBJ2-7, with 10 nucleotides matching TRBD2. Trimming removed 6 bases from V and 3 bases from J; junction bases left unmatched: 17. The CDR3 length is 18 residues. Germline CDR1 and CDR2: SNHLY and FYNNEI. Here the CDR3 reads CASRSTSGRDHLLYEQYF. CDR3 nucleotides: TGTGCCAGCAGGAGCACCAGCGGGAGGGACCATCTACTCTACGAGCAGTACTTC.

DNA of the CDR3: TGTGCCAGCAGCTTGTACAACATGAACACTGAAGCTTTCTTT. Translating gives CASSLYNMNTEAFF. This chain links TRBV11-2 with TRBJ1-1; no clear D. The ends were cut back, 3 bases at V and 0 bases at J, with 8 bases in the middle. The germline gives CDR1 SGHAT, CDR2 FQNNGV. CDR3 length: 14 residues.

V usage is TRBV7-9 and J usage is TRBJ2-2, with D perhaps TRBD1 (6 bases). The CDR3 contains 14 residues. Trimming cost V 4 bases and J 5 bases, with 11 bases left between them. CDR1 and CDR2 from the germline V gene are SEHNR and FQNEAQ (reference sequence). The CDR3 here is CASSSRGGTGELFF. CDR3 nucleotide sequence: TGTGCCAGCAGCTCCAGGGGTGGAACCGGGGAGCTGTTTTTT.

The chain couples TRBV18 to TRBJ1-1; D not certain. Germline V gene sequence: CDR1 KGHSH, CDR2 LQKENI. V was trimmed by 1 base and J by 1 base, leaving 16 bases between them. The CDR3 covers 17 residues. Here the CDR3 DNA reads TGTGCCAGCTCACCACTCGGGCTGGGAGGAGGGAACACTGAAGCTTTCTTT. Its translation: CASSPLGLGGGNTEAFF. The whole variable domain, remainder taken from reference TRBV18 and TRBJ1-1, is NAGVMQNPRHLVRRRGQEARLRCSPMKGHSHVYWYRQLPEEGLKFMVYLQKENIIDESGMPKERFSAEFPKEGPSILRIQQVVRGDSAAYFCASSPLGLGGGNTEAFFGQGTRLTVV.

This clone was seen a single time. The gene calls are TRBV11-1 and TRBJ1-1; D is undetermined. This CDR3 has 14 residues. Between the trimmed V and J ends, which lost 1 base and 5 bases, there was a span of 11 bases. Per the germline V gene, CDR1 is SGHAT and CDR2 is FQDESV (reference sequence). The chain's CDR3 is CASSLGAAGTEAFF. The CDR3, as DNA: TGTGCCAGCAGCTTAGGAGCAGCGGGAACTGAAGCTTTCTTT.

This chain links TRBV7-2 with TRBJ2-5, with 10 nucleotides matching TRBD1. The CDR3 loop spans 15 amino acids. The germline gives CDR1 SGHTA, CDR2 FQGNSA. Trimming took 5 bases from V and 5 from J; bases not matched to a gene: 8. CDR3 in DNA: TGTGCCAGCAGCGGGCGACAGGGGGCGGGGGAGACCCAGTACTTC. Its protein product is CASSGRQGAGETQYF.

This rearrangement joins TRBV19 to TRBJ2-1; 7 bases map to TRBD1. The CDR3 extends over 15 amino acids. From germline, CDR1 is LNHDA and CDR2 SQIVND (reference sequence). V was clipped by 10 bases and J by 4 bases; unmatched bases: 13. CDR3 DNA sequence: TGTGCCACCACTGGATTACGCAGGGGGTACAATGAGCAGTTCTTC. This sequence encodes CATTGLRRGYNEQFF.

The J gene is TRBJ2-5, the V gene TRBV19, with TRBD2 matching over 12 bases. The CDR3 covers 15 residues. V was pared by 3 bases and J by 1 base, with 0 bases of the junction left unmatched. Looked up from germline, CDR1 is LNHDA and CDR2 is SQIVND (reference sequence). CDR3: CASSMGLAGQETQYF. DNA for the CDR3: TGTGCCAGTAGTATGGGACTAGCGGGCCAAGAGACCCAGTACTTC.

In this sample, this clone turned up once. The chain combines TRBV5-6 with TRBJ2-5; D gene ambiguous. Between the trimmed V and J ends, which lost 4 bases and 4 bases, there was a span of 11 bases. This CDR3 is 13 amino acids long. Germline loops: CDR1 SGHDT, CDR2 YYEEEE. CDR3 bases: TGTGCCAGCAGCGACTCCCTGCGAGAGACCCAGTACTTC. Amino acids: CASSDSLRETQYF.

The chain carries TRBV5-1 and TRBJ1-3, with 8 bases matching TRBD1. Germline CDR1 and CDR2: SGHRS and YFSETQ. V shed 2 bases, J shed 3 bases, and the junction held 7 bases outside the gene matches. This CDR3 has 16 residues. This chain's CDR3 is CASSLYQGARGNTIYF. In DNA, the CDR3 is TGCGCCAGCAGCTTATACCAGGGGGCGCGTGGAAACACCATATATTTT. The variable domain in full, completed from reference TRBV5-1 and TRBJ1-3, reads KAGVTQTPRYLIKTRGQQVTLSCSPISGHRSVSWYQQTPGQGLQFLFEYFSETQRNKGNFPGRFSGRQFSNSRSEMNVSTLELGDSALYLCASSLYQGARGNTIYFGEGSWLTVV.

The chain links TRBV3-1 (or the pseudogene TRBV3-2) to TRBJ2-3, with 8 bases lining up with TRBD1. Germline trimming cut 10 bases from V and 3 bases from J; bases unmatched to any gene: 6. CDR1 is LGHDT and CDR2 is YNNKEL in the germline V gene (reference sequence). The CDR3 spans 13 residues. CDR3 loop: CATTGGRTDTQYF. As DNA, the CDR3 is TGTGCCACAACAGGGGGTAGGACAGATACGCAGTATTTT.

This chain connects TRBV6-5 to TRBJ2-3, with 11 bases lining up with TRBD2. Germline-derived CDR1 and CDR2 are MNHEY and SVGAGI. J was trimmed by 0 bases and V by 3 bases; bases with no gene match: 2. The CDR3 covers 16 residues. DNA for the CDR3: TGTGCCAGCAGTTATTGGACTAGCGGGAGCACAGATACGCAGTATTTT. The encoded protein is CASSYWTSGSTDTQYF.